What follows are 27 T cell receptor beta chains derived from one specimen sequenced in a study of blood T cell repertoires in COVID-19. Repertoires were generated with immunoSEQ multiplex PCR, while TCRdb's copy carries only in-frame clones and drops some. The data contain 150,000 to 200,000 clones, around nine tenths of them singletons. Sequencing used peripheral blood. All receptors come from a woman in her 70s with COVID-19, enrolled during active disease.

The chain employs TRBV7-9 and TRBJ1-2; no firm D call. The CDR3 has 14 residues. Germline CDR1 is SEHNR and CDR2 is FQNEAQ (reference sequence). Between the trimmed V and J ends, which lost 1 base and 8 bases, there was a span of 14 bases. This CDR3 is CASSLVQTAQGYTF. The CDR3 nucleotides read TGTGCCAGCAGCTTAGTCCAAACAGCCCAAGGCTACACCTTC.

This rearrangement joins TRBV5-6 to TRBJ2-1, with 13 nucleotides matching TRBD2. Germline CDR1 reads SGHDT; CDR2 reads YYEEEE. With V trimmed by 4 bases and J by 7 bases, 2 bases remained unmatched. There are 14 residues in the CDR3. CDR3 amino acids: CASSGTSGTNEQFF. In DNA form, the CDR3 reads TGTGCCAGCAGCGGGACTAGCGGGACTAATGAGCAGTTCTTC.

This clone has a count of ten or more. The chain recombines TRBV4-2 with TRBJ2-1, with 8 bases fitting TRBD2. The CDR3 is 15 residues long. The J segment lost 7 bases and the V segment lost 4 bases, leaving 9 bases of the junction unmatched. In germline, CDR1 is LGHNA, CDR2 YNFKEQ. In nucleotides, the CDR3 is TGTGCCAGCAGCCGAGGAACTAGCGGAACTAATGAGCAGTTCTTC. As protein: CASSRGTSGTNEQFF.

This chain links TRBV18 with TRBJ2-1, with TRBD2 matching 10 bases. This CDR3 comprises 15 residues. Germline CDR1 reads KGHSH; CDR2 reads LQKENI. After removal of 1 base from V and 6 bases from J, the junction contained 3 bases not matched to a gene. CDR3 loop: CASSPLSGRANEQFF. CDR3 coding DNA: TGTGCCAGCTCACCACTCAGCGGGAGGGCCAATGAGCAGTTCTTC.

The chain joins TRBV28 to TRBJ1-5; TRBD1 matches 8 bases. The CDR3 has 14 residues. Looked up from germline, CDR1 is MDHEN and CDR2 is SYDVKM. The ends lost 3 bases at V and 9 bases at J; junction bases unmatched: 7. This chain's CDR3 is CASSFPEGTGPQHF. CDR3 DNA sequence: TGTGCCAGCAGTTTTCCCGAAGGGACAGGGCCCCAGCATTTT.

Here the CDR3 DNA reads TGTGCCTGGACTAGCGGGACAAATGAGCAGTTCTTC. Its translation: CAWTSGTNEQFF. The rearrangement uses TRBV30 and TRBJ2-1; 9 bases agree with TRBD2. Trimming removed 4 bases from V and 7 bases from J; junction bases left unmatched: 2. The CDR3 contains 12 residues. CDR1 and CDR2 (germline): GTSNPN, SVGIG (reference sequence).

The chain is built from TRBV4-2 and TRBJ2-1; 9 positions agree with TRBD2. CDR1 and CDR2 from the germline V gene are LGHNA and YNFKEQ. The CDR3 totals 15 residues. Trimming removed 2 bases from V and 7 bases from J; junction bases left unmatched: 6. This CDR3 is CASSQTRAGGNEQFF. CDR3 nucleotide sequence: TGTGCCAGCAGCCAAACTAGAGCGGGAGGAAATGAGCAGTTCTTC.

This chain links TRBV5-1 with TRBJ2-7; TRBD1 matches at 7 bases. Germline V gene lookup returns CDR1 SGHRS and CDR2 YFSETQ. This CDR3 has 16 residues. Trimming took 0 bases from V and 0 from J; bases not matched to a gene: 6. This CDR3 is CASSLEGTVSSYEQYF. CDR3 coding DNA: TGCGCCAGCAGCTTGGAGGGGACAGTGTCCTCCTACGAGCAGTACTTC.

The V and J genes are TRBV6-5 and TRBJ1-1, with D possibly being TRBD1 (6 bases). Germline V CDR1 and CDR2: MNHEY, SVGAGI. V lost 8 bases, J lost 0 bases, and 16 bases lay in between. CDR3 length equals 15 residues. This CDR3 is CASGKDRELNTEAFF. The CDR3 bases are TGTGCCAGCGGTAAGGACAGAGAGCTGAACACTGAAGCTTTCTTT.

The chain combines TRBV6-2 or TRBV6-3 with TRBJ1-1; weak D call: TRBD1 (5 bases). The CDR3 is 14 amino acids. Trimming removed 5 bases from V and 3 bases from J, with 13 bases in between. Germline loops: CDR1 MNHEY, CDR2 SVGEGT. The CDR3 is CASSPLGGDTEAFF. DNA of the CDR3: TGTGCCAGCAGTCCGCTGGGGGGTGACACTGAAGCTTTCTTT.

The chain employs TRBV7-2 and TRBJ2-1; D is possibly TRBD2 (5 bases). Trimming pared 3 bases from V and 0 bases from J, leaving 9 bases between. This CDR3 is 15 amino acids long. Germline CDR1 reads SGHTA; CDR2 reads FQGNSA. The CDR3 DNA is TGTGCCAGCAGCTTTGGAGCGGACTCCTACAATGAGCAGTTCTTC. Its translation: CASSFGADSYNEQFF.

The V gene is TRBV4-1, the J gene TRBJ2-1; D may be TRBD2 (5 bases). Trimming removed 3 bases from V and 10 bases from J, with 13 bases in between. Germline CDR1 is MGHRA and CDR2 is YSYEKL. The CDR3 length is 13 residues. CDR3 sequence reads: CASSHPAGWEQFF. The CDR3 nucleotides read TGCGCCAGCAGCCACCCGGCGGGTTGGGAGCAGTTCTTC.

This clone showed up just once. Other DNA variants within this sample encode the same CDR3. The V call is TRBV2, the J call TRBJ1-2; the match to TRBD1 covers 7 bases. The V gene's germline CDR1 is SNHLY and CDR2 FYNNEI. V shed 3 bases, J shed 5 bases, and the junction held 3 bases outside the gene matches. This CDR3 is 13 amino acids long. The CDR3 DNA is TGTGCCAGCAGTGAGGACAGGAGGTATGGCTACACCTTC. Its translation is CASSEDRRYGYTF.

The chain employs TRBV3-1 (or the pseudogene TRBV3-2) and TRBJ1-1; D call uncertain. This CDR3 contains 16 residues. The V gene lost 0 bases and the J gene lost 0 bases, with 11 bases spanning the gap. Germline V gives CDR1 LGHDT, CDR2 YNNKEL (reference sequence). The CDR3 DNA reads as TGTGCCAGCAGCCAAGATCCCGCAGGCATGAACACTGAAGCTTTCTTT. This sequence encodes CASSQDPAGMNTEAFF.

This chain links TRBV15 with TRBJ2-7; 7 nucleotides line up with TRBD1. CDR1 is LNHNV and CDR2 is YYDKDF in the germline V gene (reference sequence). The V segment lost 3 bases and the J segment 4 bases; nucleotides outside the gene matches: 12. The length of the CDR3 is 16 residues. The CDR3 loop reads CATSRGRTGAGYEQYF. Written as DNA, the CDR3 is TGTGCCACCAGCAGGGGTCGAACAGGGGCCGGGTACGAGCAGTACTTC.

This chain connects TRBV11-2 to TRBJ2-7, with TRBD1 as a possible D gene (6 bases). V was shortened by 5 bases and J by 4 bases, with 12 bases between the two germline ends. Per germline, CDR1 SGHAT and CDR2 FQNNGV. CDR3 length: 13 residues. The CDR3 nucleotides read TGTGCCAGCAGCCCGCAACAGGGATACGAGCAGTACTTC. This encodes CASSPQQGYEQYF.

The gene calls are TRBV10-1 and TRBJ1-1; no firm D call. The CDR3 has 13 amino acids. Per germline, CDR1 WNHNN and CDR2 SYGVQD (reference sequence). Trimming removed 6 bases from V and 4 bases from J, with 12 bases in between. Written as DNA, the CDR3 is TGCGCCAGCAGCTCCCGGAGAAGCACTGAAGCTTTCTTT. Translating it yields CASSSRRSTEAFF.

This sequence joins TRBV30 and TRBJ1-5; 8 bases are a match to TRBD1. This CDR3 spans 12 amino acids. The germline CDR1 and CDR2 sequences are GTSNPN and SVGIG (reference sequence). DNA for the CDR3: TGTGCTCTGGACAGGGGCAATCAGCCCCAGCATTTT. Its protein is CALDRGNQPQHF.

The J gene is TRBJ2-2, the V gene TRBV6-1; TRBD2 matches 7 bases. The germline V gene encodes CDR1 MNHNS and CDR2 SASEGT. Germline trimming cut 2 bases from V and 0 bases from J; bases unmatched to any gene: 18. The CDR3 extends over 21 amino acids. In DNA, the CDR3 is TGTGCCAGCAGTGAACGTGGTTGGGGGAGCGGGATGCCCTCGAACACCGGGGAGCTGTTTTTT. It codes for CASSERGWGSGMPSNTGELFF.

This chain links TRBV19 with TRBJ1-2, with 9 bases identical to TRBD1. CDR1 is LNHDA and CDR2 is SQIVND in the germline V gene (reference sequence). The CDR3 length is 13 residues. V gave up 5 bases and J gave up 4 bases; unmatched junction bases: 2. The CDR3 loop reads CASSVQGAYGYTF. The CDR3 DNA reads as TGTGCCAGTAGTGTACAGGGGGCCTATGGCTACACCTTC.

In this sample, this clone turned up a few times. The V call is TRBV6-5, the J call TRBJ2-7; D ambiguous. CDR1 MNHEY and CDR2 SVGAGI come from the germline V gene. The CDR3 extends over 14 amino acids. The germline V and J ends were trimmed by 10 bases and 0 bases, with 16 bases remaining between them. The DNA for the CDR3 is TGTGCCACCACCATGGGCGATAGCTCCTACGAGCAGTACTTC. Translating it yields CATTMGDSSYEQYF.

The CDR3 loop reads CASSPDRVQPQHF. The CDR3, as DNA: TGTGCCAGCTCACCTGACAGGGTGCAGCCCCAGCATTTT. J is TRBJ1-5 and V is TRBV18; 7 bases fit TRBD1. Germline V gene lookup returns CDR1 KGHSH and CDR2 LQKENI. V lost 3 bases, J lost 7 bases, and 3 bases stayed unmatched. The CDR3 runs 13 residues.

V is TRBV27 and J is TRBJ2-1; D gene uncertain. Trimming took 6 bases from V and 6 from J, leaving 18 bases between them. CDR1 and CDR2 from the germline V gene are MNHEY and SMNVEV (reference sequence). This CDR3 spans 15 amino acids. The CDR3 nucleotides are TGTGCCAGCAGAGACCAATGGGCCCGCCCCAATGAGCAGTTCTTC. It is translated as CASRDQWARPNEQFF.

This rearrangement joins TRBV5-4 to TRBJ2-3; TRBD2 is a possible D gene (5 bases). The CDR3 length is 17 residues. V lost 4 bases and J 0 bases, leaving 18 bases between the germline ends. Germline-derived CDR1 and CDR2 are SGHNT and YYREEE (reference sequence). The CDR3 here is CASSDGPAVSSTDTQYF. The CDR3 bases are TGTGCCAGCAGCGACGGGCCAGCGGTTTCTAGCACAGATACGCAGTATTTT.

In its sample, this clone was seen once. This chain joins TRBV27 and TRBJ1-2; 11 positions match TRBD1. The junction had 3 bases not matched to a gene; V was cut back by 8 bases and J by 4 bases. The CDR3 length is 13 residues. From germline, CDR1 is MNHEY and CDR2 SMNVEV (reference sequence). CDR3 sequence reads: CASWDRGIYGYTF. For the CDR3, the DNA is TGTGCCAGCTGGGACAGGGGGATCTATGGCTACACCTTC.

The rearrangement uses TRBV5-5 and TRBJ2-3; tentative D call: TRBD2 (6 bases). The germline V gene encodes CDR1 SGHKS and CDR2 YYEKEE (reference sequence). V was cut by 0 bases and J by 4 bases, with 9 bases left in between. CDR3 size: 14 residues. CDR3 coding DNA: TGTGCCAGCAGCTTGGGGAGGGAAGCAGATACGCAGTATTTT. The encoded protein is CASSLGREADTQYF.

V is TRBV7-2 and J is TRBJ1-5; tentative D call: TRBD1 (5 bases). The length of the CDR3 is 15 residues. CDR1 and CDR2 from the germline V gene are SGHTA and FQGNSA. The V and J ends lost 5 bases and 7 bases respectively, with 18 bases between them. The CDR3 loop reads CASSEEGQGRQPQHF. The CDR3 region has the DNA TGTGCCAGCAGCGAGGAGGGGCAGGGCAGGCAGCCCCAGCATTTT.